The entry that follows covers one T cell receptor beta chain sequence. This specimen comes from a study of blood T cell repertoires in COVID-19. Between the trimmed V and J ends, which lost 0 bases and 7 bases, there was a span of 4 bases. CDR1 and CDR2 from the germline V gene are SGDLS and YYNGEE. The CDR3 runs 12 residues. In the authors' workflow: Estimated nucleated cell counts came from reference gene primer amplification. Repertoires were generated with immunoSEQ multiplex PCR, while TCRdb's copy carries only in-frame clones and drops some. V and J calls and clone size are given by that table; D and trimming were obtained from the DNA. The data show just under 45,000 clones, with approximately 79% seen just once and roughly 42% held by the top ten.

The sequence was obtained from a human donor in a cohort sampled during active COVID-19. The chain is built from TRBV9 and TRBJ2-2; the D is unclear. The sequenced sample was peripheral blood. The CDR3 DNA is TGTGCCAGCAGCGTAGTGAGCGGGGAGCTGTTTTTT. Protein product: CASSVVSGELFF. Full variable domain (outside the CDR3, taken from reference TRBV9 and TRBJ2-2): DSGVTQTPKHLITATGQRVTLRCSPRSGDLSVYWYQQSLDQGLQFLIQYYNGEERAKGNILERFSAQQFPDLHSELNLSSLELGDSALYFCASSVVSGELFFGEGSRLTVL.